This TCR beta chain originates from a study of CD8+ T cells in alopecia areata (dated by TCRdb to the late 2010s). The study in broad terms: Treated patients were enrolled in an open-label pilot trial of oral tofacitinib at 5 to 10 mg twice daily for moderate-to-severe alopecia areata. The SALT score, which quantifies the percentage of affected scalp surface area, was used to measure disease severity in treated patients. Scalp clonality was compared across normal scalp (n=4), patchy alopecia areata scalp (n=8), and alopecia totalis/universalis scalp (n=8). Tofacitinib-treated patients had biopsies at baseline and at 4 and 24 weeks of treatment, with a later scalp biopsy in several patients. TCRbeta CDR3 regions were amplified by immunoSEQ multiplex PCR with 35 Vbeta forward and 13 Jbeta reverse primers. Tofacitinib was administered for 6 to 18 months, and 6 months of follow-up off drug were then conducted to assess delayed response and recurrence. RNA came from the PAXgene miRNA kit for fixed scalp, the miRNeasy kit for PBMCs, and the RNeasy kit for mouse skin. High-throughput TCRbeta sequencing was used to examine T cell clonal expansion in alopecia areata in both the C3H/HeJ mouse model and human patients. On the human side, TCRbeta sequencing was run on scalp tissue and on sorted CD4+ and CD8+ peripheral blood T cells from healthy controls and from alopecia areata patients with either patchy or totalis/universalis disease. Study-level results and caveats: Because the treated cohort was small and included a single nonresponder, larger studies are needed to assess links between baseline CD8+ expansion and response. Higher clonality and more expanded CD8+ clones were observed in lesional scalp than in normal scalp, particularly in alopecia totalis/universalis, a finding suggestive of antigenic drive. Shared TCR sequences between patients were less evident than in mice, which may be partly attributable to HLA diversity in the patient population. During tofacitinib treatment, many expanded lesional clones stuck around in both scalp and blood, and this persistence may partly explain why relapse happens after treatment is stopped. Tofacitinib significantly decreased scalp clonality and the number of expanded CD8+ clones among the top 100 scalp clones. Scalp TCR repertoire analysis is complicated because resident alphabeta T cells in normal human skin are also sequenced, whereas mouse skin is dominated by gammadelta T cells.

Receptors were amplified or captured by the immunoSEQ multiplex PCR assay. RNA was extracted from all samples and reverse transcribed into cDNA, which served as template for TCR sequencing. First-strand cDNA was synthesized using SuperScript III with a 2:1 mix of oligo-dT and random hexamers. A synthetic immune receptor repertoire was used to gauge amplification bias, and whatever bias remained was removed computationally. The source study handled its data this way. Raw reads were preprocessed for error removal, and CDR3 was defined according to IMGT conventions as running from the conserved cysteine to phenylalanine. Clonality was calculated as 1 minus Shannon entropy normalized by log2 of the number of productive unique TCRs. Scalp TCRbeta sequences were cross-referenced with sorted blood CD4 and CD8 repertoires so that the CD4 or CD8 identity of scalp clones could be inferred. Drawn from immuneACCESS, this table holds only the in-frame rearrangements with V and J called that TCRdb kept. Clones are partly lost; checked studies trace under half to an unresolved V gene and leave the rest unexplained. From that table come the V and J calls and clone size; the DNA was used to work out D and trimming. A total of about 210,000 clones appear in this sample, over 40% of them only once. The ten largest make up approximately 2.9% of the sample.

V was cut back by 1 base and J by 2 bases, leaving a gap of 14 bases between them. CDR1 SEHNR and CDR2 FQNEAQ are derived from the germline V gene (reference sequence). The CDR3 covers 16 residues, taking in both the cysteine and the phenylalanine. Solely the CDR3 DNA is kept, with 48 bases framed from the first base. The treatment or condition label for this specimen denotes: oral pan-JAK inhibitor, 5-10 mg twice daily. Peripheral blood and lesional scalp punch biopsies were obtained from patients with alopecia areata. PBMCs were isolated by density centrifugation and stained for CD3, CD4 and CD8, after which CD4+ and CD8+ T cells were sorted on a FACSAria. This clone was seen a handful of times. Its binding antigen is unknown. The record has no base qualities; no much larger clone is one base away.

The receptor was isolated from a human donor with alopecia areata. The sequence is built from TRBV7-9 and TRBJ1-2, with the D gene not confidently named. The specimen comprised CD4+ T cells sorted from blood, sampled around week 36, from a patient treated with tofacitinib. The CDR3 region reads CASSLGSAQLNYGYTF. The DNA reads as follows: TGTGCCAGCAGCTTAGGATCGGCACAATTAAACTATGGCTACACCTTC.